This TCR beta chain comes out of a study of early T cells in non-severe SARS-CoV-2 infection. In this sample, this clonotype turned up many times. There are 12 residues in the CDR3. Deletions cut 8 bases from V and 13 bases from J, with 20 bases between. Looked up from germline, CDR1 is LNHDA and CDR2 is SQIVND (reference sequence). Separate cDNA molecules each had unique molecular identifiers attached to them. TCRdb re-analysed the 5' RACE reads in MiXCR, keeping a single row per CDR3 protein. Of roughly 54,000 distinct CDR3 sequences in the sample, around 5.2% were seen once. The sequence was collected from an adult who was a healthcare worker with PCR-confirmed SARS-CoV-2 infection or an uninfected control (not recorded which). Sequenced: whole blood. The chain has TRBV19 and TRBJ1-2; possible D gene TRBD1, 6 bases. The CDR3 reads CASQPQQGTFTF. The CDR3 DNA is TGTGCCAGTCAACCTCAACAGGGTACTTTCACCTTC.